This TCR beta chain was identified during a study of a mutant IDH1 vaccine in newly diagnosed glioma. Study-wide background: Patients, over weeks 1, 3, 5, 7, 11, 15, 19 and 23, received a total of eight vaccinations. Sex distribution of treated patients was approximately 62% male and roughly 38% female; mean age was 40.4 years. Patients were pretreated with radiotherapy, temozolomide, or both, mostly both.

Documented time point: week 23, last vaccination. What each vaccine dose contained was 300 ug of mutant IDH1 20-mer peptide, accompanied by topical imiquimod. New WHO grade 3 or 4 astrocytomas that were IDH1-mutant and ATRX-lost occurred in the donors. This clone was seen only a few times. Its specificity is unknown. At the DNA level, this CDR3 is encoded by other sequences in the same sample as well. Data came from immunoSEQ multiplex PCR; TCRdb stores just in-frame clones and leaves some out. The sample holds tens of thousands of clones, about 80% seen once. Germline-derived CDR1 and CDR2 are KGHSH and LQKENI. The V gene lost 2 bases and the J gene lost 5 bases, with 6 bases spanning the gap. This CDR3 has 12 amino acids.

The source was PBMCs, collected from a glioma patient whose treatment included an IDH1 peptide vaccine. V gene TRBV18 combines with J gene TRBJ2-5, with a tentative D call TRBD2 (6 bases). The sequence derives from a man in his fifties or sixties with glioma. The CDR3 region has the DNA TGTGCCAGCTCACCAGGGAGGGAGACCCAGTACTTC. Its protein is CASSPGRETQYF.